These 20 T cell receptor beta chains came from one sample sequenced in a study of shared clonotypes between healthy human individuals. Clones were read by immunoSEQ multiplex PCR, and TCRdb kept only the in-frame ones, dropping some. The table includes approximately 2.4 million clones, under 97% detected once. Sequencing was carried out using naive CD4+ T cells sorted from blood. Subset: CD45RA+ positively selected. The origin of the receptors is a man younger than 35 in good health.

This chain joins TRBV18 and TRBJ2-1; weak D call: TRBD1 (5 bases). This CDR3 has 14 residues. In germline, CDR1 is KGHSH, CDR2 LQKENI. V dropped 6 bases and J dropped 7 bases, with 16 bases sitting between them. CDR3 sequence (DNA): TGTGCCAGCTCCCAGGTTTTGCAGGGTAATGAGCAGTTCTTC. Translated: CASSQVLQGNEQFF. Drawing the rest from reference TRBV18 and TRBJ2-1, the complete variable domain is NAGVMQNPRHLVRRRGQEARLRCSPMKGHSHVYWYRQLPEEGLKFMVYLQKENIIDESGMPKERFSAEFPKEGPSILRIQQVVRGDSAAYFCASSQVLQGNEQFFGPGTRLTVL.

The gene calls are TRBV7-8 and TRBJ2-5; TRBD2 matches at 14 bases. The V and J ends lost 5 bases and 6 bases, in that order; junction bases with no gene match: 14. Germline values: CDR1 SGHVS, CDR2 FQNEAQ. The CDR3 loop spans 18 amino acids. CDR3 protein: CASSRSGLAGVGAQTQYF. CDR3 nucleotide sequence: TGTGCCAGCAGCCGGTCGGGACTAGCGGGAGTCGGGGCCCAGACCCAGTACTTC.

This chain joins TRBV5-1 and TRBJ2-7; 10 positions match TRBD1. The CDR3 length is 14 residues. In germline, CDR1 is SGHRS, CDR2 YFSETQ. The ends lost 8 bases at V and 1 base at J; junction bases unmatched: 6. The CDR3 protein is CASSGTGASYEQYF. In DNA form, the CDR3 reads TGCGCCAGTAGCGGGACAGGGGCTTCCTACGAGCAGTACTTC.

This clone was detected once. The chain has TRBV6-6 and TRBJ1-2; 7 bases agree with TRBD1. V shed 5 bases, J shed 6 bases, and the junction held 9 bases outside the gene matches. The CDR3 is made up of 14 amino acids. Germline values: CDR1 MNHNY, CDR2 SVGAGI (reference sequence). CDR3 sequence (DNA): TGTGCCAGCAGTCCTGTGACAGGGACGGATGGCTACACCTTC. Protein: CASSPVTGTDGYTF.

The chain uses TRBV5-5 and TRBJ1-1, with a weak D call TRBD1 (5 bases). Germline V gives CDR1 SGHKS, CDR2 YYEKEE (reference sequence). This CDR3 spans 14 amino acids. The germline V and J ends were trimmed by 0 bases and 9 bases, with 15 bases remaining between them. The CDR3 reads CASSLDLRGPKAFF. The CDR3 DNA is TGTGCCAGCAGCTTGGATTTGAGGGGCCCTAAAGCTTTCTTT.

The chain carries TRBV9 and TRBJ2-2; 7 nucleotides match TRBD1. Trimming cost V 0 bases and J 4 bases; bases outside gene matches: 3. Looked up from germline, CDR1 is SGDLS and CDR2 is YYNGEE. This CDR3 comprises 15 residues. The CDR3 sequence: CASSVDNRGTGELFF. CDR3 DNA: TGTGCCAGCAGCGTAGACAACAGGGGCACCGGGGAGCTGTTTTTT.

CDR3 amino acids: CASGPSGVQQETQYF. The CDR3 DNA sequence: TGTGCCAGCGGCCCTAGCGGGGTCCAGCAAGAGACCCAGTACTTC. The V and J genes are TRBV2 and TRBJ2-5; 9 bases line up with TRBD2. The CDR3 is 15 residues long. CDR1 is SNHLY, CDR2 FYNNEI, per germline. Trimming cost V 8 bases and J 2 bases; bases outside gene matches: 9.

The chain uses TRBV4-3 and TRBJ2-4, with D unclear. The CDR3 is 17 residues long. CDR1 is LGHNA and CDR2 is YSLEER in the germline V gene. V lost 1 base and J lost 1, with 14 bases in between. The DNA for the CDR3 is TGCGCCAGCAGCCAAGGTGTTGACTTATGGGCCAAAAACATTCAGTACTTC. It encodes CASSQGVDLWAKNIQYF.

The chain combines TRBV27 with TRBJ1-2; 11 nucleotides match TRBD1. The CDR3 loop spans 15 amino acids. Germline V lookup: CDR1 MNHEY, CDR2 SMNVEV (reference sequence). The J segment lost 2 bases and the V segment lost 7 bases, leaving 6 bases of the junction unmatched. This CDR3 is CASKGQGARNYGYTF. The DNA of the CDR3 is TGTGCCAGCAAAGGACAGGGGGCGCGAAACTATGGCTACACCTTC.

The rearrangement links TRBV6-1 to TRBJ2-7; D is perhaps TRBD1 or TRBD2 (5 bases each). The length of the CDR3 is 14 residues. V dropped 6 bases and J dropped 2 bases, with 14 bases sitting between them. Germline V gene data show CDR1 as MNHNS and CDR2 as SASEGT. CDR3 sequence: CASRAPGTTYEQYF. In nucleotides, the CDR3 is TGTGCCAGCAGAGCCCCCGGGACCACCTACGAGCAGTACTTC.

This chain connects TRBV2 to TRBJ2-3; D call uncertain. Germline V gene lookup returns CDR1 SNHLY and CDR2 FYNNEI. The CDR3 is 14 residues long. V dropped 4 bases and J dropped 6 bases, with 14 bases sitting between them. CDR3 sequence (DNA): TGTGCCAGCAGTGCCCTCTATAACCAGGATACGCAGTATTTT. Protein sequence: CASSALYNQDTQYF.

The rearrangement joins TRBV19 to TRBJ1-5; TRBD1 agrees at 10 bases. The CDR3 has 16 residues. The V gene end was trimmed by 6 bases and the J gene end by 3 bases; junction bases not matched to a gene: 8. CDR1 LNHDA and CDR2 SQIVND come from the germline V gene (reference sequence). CDR3 amino acids: CASRTGGSVSNQPQHF. The DNA for the CDR3 is TGTGCCAGTAGGACAGGGGGCTCTGTGTCCAATCAGCCCCAGCATTTT.

The chain has TRBV5-1 and TRBJ2-2; D is perhaps TRBD2 (5 bases). The germline V gene encodes CDR1 SGHRS and CDR2 YFSETQ. The CDR3 runs 15 residues. The germline V and J ends were trimmed by 0 bases and 5 bases, with 11 bases remaining between them. CDR3 in amino acids: CASSLGRTPTGELFF. The CDR3 DNA sequence: TGCGCCAGCAGCTTGGGGCGGACTCCAACCGGGGAGCTGTTTTTT.

The chain is built from TRBV5-6 and TRBJ2-7, with a tentative D call TRBD1 (5 bases). Trimming removed 3 bases from V and 3 bases from J, with 16 bases in between. The length of the CDR3 is 15 residues. CDR1 and CDR2 (germline): SGHDT, YYEEEE. CDR3 nucleotides: TGTGCCAGCAGCTCCTTCGGCAGGGTTATCTACGAGCAGTACTTC. This sequence encodes CASSSFGRVIYEQYF.

This chain links TRBV28 with TRBJ1-1; no clear D. The CDR3 has 14 amino acids. The V and J ends lost 5 bases and 11 bases respectively, with 21 bases between them. In germline, CDR1 is MDHEN, CDR2 SYDVKM. CDR3 nucleotides: TGTGCCAGCAGTCCGCCCTTGGCCCCTTACGGGGCTTTCTTT. Translated: CASSPPLAPYGAFF.

V and J are TRBV2 and TRBJ2-1, with 11 positions matching TRBD1. With 6 bases clipped from V and 3 bases from J, the junction kept 4 bases outside the gene matches. The CDR3 totals 15 residues. Germline values: CDR1 SNHLY, CDR2 FYNNEI. The CDR3 region is CASREGQGVYNEQFF. CDR3 DNA: TGTGCCAGCAGGGAGGGACAGGGGGTCTACAATGAGCAGTTCTTC.

The V gene is TRBV2, the J gene TRBJ1-3, with D possibly TRBD1 on 6 matching bases. V shed 8 bases and J shed 6 bases, with 17 bases lying between them. CDR3 length equals 14 residues. CDR1 and CDR2 (germline): SNHLY, FYNNEI. Here the CDR3 DNA reads TGTGCCAGCGGCCAAGGGGGGTTAGTAAACACCATATATTTT. It codes for CASGQGGLVNTIYF.

A single count supports this clone. The chain combines TRBV28 with TRBJ1-5, with a possible D match to TRBD1 (6 bases). V lost 6 bases and J lost 5, with 20 bases in between. The CDR3 is 16 residues long. Germline CDR1 and CDR2: MDHEN and SYDVKM. The CDR3 loop reads CASSFSGYRGDQPQHF. CDR3 DNA: TGTGCCAGCAGCTTCAGTGGCTATAGGGGGGATCAGCCCCAGCATTTT.

Concerning this clone: At the DNA level, this CDR3 is encoded by other sequences in the same sample as well. The rearrangement links TRBV10-3 to TRBJ1-2; tentatively, D is TRBD1 (5 bases). The germline V gene has CDR1 ENHRY and CDR2 SYGVKD. CDR3 length equals 13 residues. The ends were cut back, 4 bases at V and 4 bases at J, with 10 bases in the middle. The CDR3 reads CAISADSPYGYTF. CDR3 DNA: TGTGCCATCAGTGCAGACAGTCCCTATGGCTACACCTTC.

V gene TRBV6-6 combines with J gene TRBJ1-4; D perhaps matches TRBD1 (6 bases). The germline V gene encodes CDR1 MNHNY and CDR2 SVGAGI (reference sequence). Trimming left V 7 bases short and J 8 bases short, with 14 bases between. There are 13 residues in the CDR3. CDR3: CASKPGGYEKLFF. In DNA, the CDR3 is TGTGCCAGCAAACCGGGGGGCTACGAAAAACTGTTTTTT.